This T cell receptor (beta chain) was identified during a study of blood T cell repertoires in COVID-19. Turning to the study itself: Some COVID-19 samples were acute and others convalescent; all came from the United States, Italy and Spain. Nucleic acid was either cDNA or gDNA, and it came from T cells, B-cell-depleted T cells, or PBMCs.

In the authors' workflow: For nucleated cells, counts were estimated from reference gene primer amplification. Produced via immunoSEQ multiplex PCR; TCRdb's table is partial and in-frame only. That table furnishes V, J and clone size, whereas the DNA furnished D and trimming. There are over 150,000 clones in the sample; about three quarters occur only once, and under 2% lies in the top ten. V gave up 0 bases and J gave up 1 base, with 9 bases separating them. The CDR3 length is 15 residues. CDR1 MNHEY and CDR2 SVGAGI come from the germline V gene. This clone was seen once. This clonotype was obtained from a man older than 75 with acute or convalescent COVID-19. The material sequenced was peripheral blood. The rearrangement links TRBV6-5 to TRBJ1-1, with a possible D match to TRBD1 (6 bases). In nucleotides, the CDR3 is TGTGCCAGCAGTTACTCGGGGGCGGGGAACACTGAAGCTTTCTTT. Translated, it gives CASSYSGAGNTEAFF.